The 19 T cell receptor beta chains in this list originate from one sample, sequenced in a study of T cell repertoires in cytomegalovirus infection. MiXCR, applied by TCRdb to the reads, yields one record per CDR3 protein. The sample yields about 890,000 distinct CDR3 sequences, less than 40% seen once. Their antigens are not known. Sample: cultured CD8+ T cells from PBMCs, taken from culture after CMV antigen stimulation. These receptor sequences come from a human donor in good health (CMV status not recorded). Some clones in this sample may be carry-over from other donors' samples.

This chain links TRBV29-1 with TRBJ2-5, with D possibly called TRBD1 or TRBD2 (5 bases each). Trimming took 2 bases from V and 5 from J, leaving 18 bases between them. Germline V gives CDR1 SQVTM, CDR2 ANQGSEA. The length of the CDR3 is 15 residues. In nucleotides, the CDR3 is TGCAGCGTTGAATCCTCCGAGGGGCCCCGGGAGACCCAGTACTTC. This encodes CSVESSEGPRETQYF.

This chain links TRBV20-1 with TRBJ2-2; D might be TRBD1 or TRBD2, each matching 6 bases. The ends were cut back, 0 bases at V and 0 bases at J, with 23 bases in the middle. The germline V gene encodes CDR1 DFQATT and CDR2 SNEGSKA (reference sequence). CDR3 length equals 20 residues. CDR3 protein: CSARDLRGRPPPTNTGELFF. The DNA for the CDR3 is TGCAGTGCTAGAGATCTCCGGGGGCGCCCACCCCCAACGAACACCGGGGAGCTGTTTTTT.

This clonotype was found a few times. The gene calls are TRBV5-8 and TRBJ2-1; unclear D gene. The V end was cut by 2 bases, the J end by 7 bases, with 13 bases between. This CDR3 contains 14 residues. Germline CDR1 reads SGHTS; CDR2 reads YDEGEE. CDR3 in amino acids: CASSFTRAPNEQFF. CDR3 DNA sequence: TGTGCCAGCAGCTTTACAAGGGCCCCTAATGAGCAGTTCTTC.

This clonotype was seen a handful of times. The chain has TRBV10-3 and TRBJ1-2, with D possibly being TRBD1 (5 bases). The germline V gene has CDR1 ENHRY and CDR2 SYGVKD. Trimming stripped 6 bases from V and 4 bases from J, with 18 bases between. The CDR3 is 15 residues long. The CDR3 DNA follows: TGTGCCATCAGGACCAGGGTAAACCTAACCTATGGCTACACCTTC. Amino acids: CAIRTRVNLTYGYTF.

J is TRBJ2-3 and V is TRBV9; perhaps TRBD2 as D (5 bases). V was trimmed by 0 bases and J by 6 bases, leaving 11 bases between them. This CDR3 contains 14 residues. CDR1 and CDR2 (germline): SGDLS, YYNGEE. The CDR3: CASSVGVARDTQYF. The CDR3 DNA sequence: TGTGCCAGCAGCGTAGGTGTAGCGCGGGATACGCAGTATTTT.

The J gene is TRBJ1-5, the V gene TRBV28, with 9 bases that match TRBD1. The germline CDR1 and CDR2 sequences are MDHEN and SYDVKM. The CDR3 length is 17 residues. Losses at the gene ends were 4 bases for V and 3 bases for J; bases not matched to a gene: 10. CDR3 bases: TGTGCCAGCAGTTACCGACAGGGGGGGACTTACAATCAGCCCCAGCATTTT. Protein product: CASSYRQGGTYNQPQHF.

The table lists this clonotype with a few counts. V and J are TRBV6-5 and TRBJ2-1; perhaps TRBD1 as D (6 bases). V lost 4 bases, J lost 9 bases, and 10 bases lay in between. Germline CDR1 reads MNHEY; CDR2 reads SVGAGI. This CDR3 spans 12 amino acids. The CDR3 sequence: CASSSTGIEQFF. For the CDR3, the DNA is TGTGCCAGCAGTTCAACAGGGATTGAGCAGTTCTTC.

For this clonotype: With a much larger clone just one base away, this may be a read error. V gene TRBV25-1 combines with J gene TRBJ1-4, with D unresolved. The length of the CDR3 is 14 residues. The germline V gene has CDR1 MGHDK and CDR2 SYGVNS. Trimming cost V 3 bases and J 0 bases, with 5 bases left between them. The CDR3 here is CASSDSATNEKLFF. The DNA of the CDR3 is TGTGCCAGCAGTGACAGTGCAACTAATGAAAAACTGTTTTTT. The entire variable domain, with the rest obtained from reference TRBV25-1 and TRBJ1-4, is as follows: EADIYQTPRYLVIGTGKKITLECSQTMGHDKMYWYQQDPGMELHLIHYSYGVNSTEKGDLSSESTVSRIRTEHFPLTLESARPSHTSQYLCASSDSATNEKLFFGSGTQLSVL.

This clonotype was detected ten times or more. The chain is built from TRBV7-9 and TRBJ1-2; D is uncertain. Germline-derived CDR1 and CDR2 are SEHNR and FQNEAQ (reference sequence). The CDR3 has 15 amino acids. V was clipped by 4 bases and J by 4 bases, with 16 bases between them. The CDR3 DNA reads TGTGCCAGCAGCTCTCAGGCAGTCCGGAGCTATGGCTACACCTTC. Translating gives CASSSQAVRSYGYTF.

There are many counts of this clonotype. The CDR3 loop reads CASSPGRGIGQPQHF. CDR3 sequence (DNA): TGTGCCAGCAGCCCAGGGAGGGGAATCGGTCAGCCCCAGCATTTT. The chain couples TRBV7-6 to TRBJ1-5, with a weak D call TRBD1 (5 bases). There are 15 residues in the CDR3. The germline V gene has CDR1 SGHVS and CDR2 FNYEAQ. Trimming took 5 bases from V and 6 from J, leaving 17 bases between them. The variable domain in full, with the rest retrieved from reference TRBV7-6 and TRBJ1-5, is GAGVSQSPRYKVTKRGQDVALRCDPISGHVSLYWYRQALGQGPEFLTYFNYEAQQDKSGLPNDRFSAERPEGSISTLTIQRTEQRDSAMYRCASSPGRGIGQPQHFGDGTRLSIL.

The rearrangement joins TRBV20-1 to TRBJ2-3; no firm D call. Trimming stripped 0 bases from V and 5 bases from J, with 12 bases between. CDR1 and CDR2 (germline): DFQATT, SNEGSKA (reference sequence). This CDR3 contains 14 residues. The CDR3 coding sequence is TGCAGTGCTAGAGATGTGGGGTGGATAGATACGCAGTATTTT. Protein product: CSARDVGWIDTQYF.

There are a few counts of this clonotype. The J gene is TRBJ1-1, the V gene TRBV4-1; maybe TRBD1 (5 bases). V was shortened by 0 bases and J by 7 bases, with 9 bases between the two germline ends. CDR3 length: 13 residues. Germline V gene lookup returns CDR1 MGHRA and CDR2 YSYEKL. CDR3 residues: CASSQEGRDEAFF. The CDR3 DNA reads TGCGCCAGCAGCCAAGAAGGCAGGGATGAAGCTTTCTTT.

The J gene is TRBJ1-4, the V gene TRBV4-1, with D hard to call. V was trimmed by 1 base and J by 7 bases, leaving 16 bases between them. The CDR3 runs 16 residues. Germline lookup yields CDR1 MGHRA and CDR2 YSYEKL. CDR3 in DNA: TGCGCCAGCAGCCAAGGCCCGATGGGTTGGAGTGAAAAACTGTTTTTT. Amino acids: CASSQGPMGWSEKLFF.

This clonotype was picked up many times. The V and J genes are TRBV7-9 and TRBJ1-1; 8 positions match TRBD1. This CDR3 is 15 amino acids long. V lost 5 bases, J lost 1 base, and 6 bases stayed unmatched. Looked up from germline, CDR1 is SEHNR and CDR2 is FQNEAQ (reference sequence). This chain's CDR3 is CASSTRQGTNTEAFF. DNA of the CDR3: TGTGCCAGCAGCACCCGACAGGGGACGAACACTGAAGCTTTCTTT.

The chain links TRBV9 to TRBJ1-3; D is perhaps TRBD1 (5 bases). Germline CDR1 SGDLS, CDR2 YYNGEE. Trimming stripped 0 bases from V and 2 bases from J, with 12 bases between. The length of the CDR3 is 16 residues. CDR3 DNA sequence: TGTGCCAGCAGCGTAGGTGAGGGGACGGCTGGAAACACCATATATTTT. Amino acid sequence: CASSVGEGTAGNTIYF.

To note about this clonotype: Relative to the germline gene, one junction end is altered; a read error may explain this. In DNA, the CDR3 is TGTGCCAGCAGCTTGAGGATGACCCGCACAGATACGCAGTATTTT. As protein: CASSLRMTRTDTQYF. The V call is TRBV5-3, the J call TRBJ2-3; D uncertain. TRBV5-3 is classed as an ORF, of uncertain function. The CDR3 runs 15 residues.

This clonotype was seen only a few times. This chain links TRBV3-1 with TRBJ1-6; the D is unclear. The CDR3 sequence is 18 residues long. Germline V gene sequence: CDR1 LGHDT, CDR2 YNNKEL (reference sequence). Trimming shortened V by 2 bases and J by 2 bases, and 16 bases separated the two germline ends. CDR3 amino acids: CASSQSVGVEAYNSPLHF. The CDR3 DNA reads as TGTGCCAGCAGCCAAAGTGTAGGAGTCGAAGCCTATAATTCACCCCTCCACTTT.

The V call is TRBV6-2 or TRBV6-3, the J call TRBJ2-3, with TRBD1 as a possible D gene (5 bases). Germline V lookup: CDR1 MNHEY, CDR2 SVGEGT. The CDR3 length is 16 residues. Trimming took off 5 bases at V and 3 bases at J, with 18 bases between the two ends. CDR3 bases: TGTGCCAGCAGTCTCGAGACAGATCATCTGACAGATACGCAGTATTTT. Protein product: CASSLETDHLTDTQYF.

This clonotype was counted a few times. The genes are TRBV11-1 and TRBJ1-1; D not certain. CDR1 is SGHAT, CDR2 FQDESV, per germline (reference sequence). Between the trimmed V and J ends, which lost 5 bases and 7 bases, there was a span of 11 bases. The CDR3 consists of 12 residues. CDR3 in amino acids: CASSPLWGEAFF. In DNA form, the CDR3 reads TGTGCCAGCAGCCCTCTATGGGGTGAAGCTTTCTTT.